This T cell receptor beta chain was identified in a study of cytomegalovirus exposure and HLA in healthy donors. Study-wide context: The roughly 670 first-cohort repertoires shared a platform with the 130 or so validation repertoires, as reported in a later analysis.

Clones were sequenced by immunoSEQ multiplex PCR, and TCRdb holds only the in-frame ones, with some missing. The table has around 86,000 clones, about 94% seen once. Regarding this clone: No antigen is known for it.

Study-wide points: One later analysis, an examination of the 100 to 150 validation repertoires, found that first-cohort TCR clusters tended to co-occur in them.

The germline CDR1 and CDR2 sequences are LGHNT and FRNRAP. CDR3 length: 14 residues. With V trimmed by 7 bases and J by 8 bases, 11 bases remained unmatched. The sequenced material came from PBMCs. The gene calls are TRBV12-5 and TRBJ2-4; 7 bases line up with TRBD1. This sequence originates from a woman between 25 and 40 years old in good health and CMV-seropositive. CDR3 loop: CASAEGGSSDIQYF. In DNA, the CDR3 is TGTGCTAGTGCTGAAGGGGGCAGCTCAGACATTCAGTACTTC. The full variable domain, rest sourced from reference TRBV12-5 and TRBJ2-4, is DARVTQTPRHKVTEMGQEVTMRCQPILGHNTVFWYRQTMMQGLELLAYFRNRAPLDDSGMPKDRFSAEMPDATLATLKIQPSEPRDSAVYFCASAEGGSSDIQYFGAGTRLSVL.